This T cell receptor (beta chain) was sequenced for a study of blood T cells in healthy people across ages. Study-wide results and limits: The recorded TCR beta diversity per million T cells decreased in a roughly linear manner with age. Naive CD4+ cell counts and diversity both ran higher in long-lived than in aged donors.

This clonotype occurred a few times. Its antigen is still unknown. The donors, aged roughly 6 to 90, were healthy Caucasians from Russia. With each sample, at least 5 micrograms of total RNA were extracted. Trimming stripped 4 bases from V and 5 bases from J, with 12 bases between. Germline loops: CDR1 MNHNS, CDR2 SASEGT. The CDR3 has 13 amino acids. With a J-beta primer mix and a sample-barcoded 5' primer, a second PCR ran about 6 to 11 cycles. Each CDR3 protein is one row after TCRdb ran MiXCR on the 5' RACE reads. This sample yields fewer than 900,000 distinct CDR3 sequences, of which roughly two fifths are seen a single time; roughly 19% belongs to the top ten.

J is TRBJ2-7 and V is TRBV6-1; D is undetermined. Sequencing was done on a sample of blood. The sequence was obtained from a woman aged 60 to 75 in good health. CDR3 sequence: CASSALDINEQYF. CDR3 nucleotide sequence: TGTGCCAGCAGTGCTTTGGATATCAACGAGCAGTACTTC.